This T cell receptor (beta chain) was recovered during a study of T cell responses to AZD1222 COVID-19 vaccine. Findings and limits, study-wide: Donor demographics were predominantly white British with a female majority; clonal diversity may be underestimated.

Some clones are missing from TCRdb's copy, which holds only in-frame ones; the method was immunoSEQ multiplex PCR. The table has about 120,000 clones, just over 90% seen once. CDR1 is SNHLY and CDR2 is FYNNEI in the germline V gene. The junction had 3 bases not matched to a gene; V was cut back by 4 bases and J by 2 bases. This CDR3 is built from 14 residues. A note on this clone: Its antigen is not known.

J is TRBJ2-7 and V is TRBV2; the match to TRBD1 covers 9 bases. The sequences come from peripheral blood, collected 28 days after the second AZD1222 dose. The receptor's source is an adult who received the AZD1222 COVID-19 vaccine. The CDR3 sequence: CASSGRTGAYEQYF. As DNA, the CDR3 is TGTGCCAGCAGTGGTAGGACAGGGGCCTACGAGCAGTACTTC.